This T cell receptor (beta chain) is drawn from a study of blood T cell repertoires in COVID-19. CDR1 and CDR2 from the germline V gene are LGHDT and YNNKEL (reference sequence). The CDR3 is 16 residues long. V was pared by 4 bases and J by 8 bases, with 23 bases between. Profiled with immunoSEQ multiplex PCR; TCRdb holds only in-frame clones, not every one. The sample lists more than 250,000 clones, 70% to 90% occurring once. Ages ranged from about 18 to 89 years, with residence in 24 US areas. Cohorts were assigned according to the clinical history that participants reported. The source of this sequence is a man aged 25 to 45 who had recovered from COVID-19. This chain connects TRBV3-1 (or the pseudogene TRBV3-2) to TRBJ1-2, with D tentatively TRBD1 (5 bases). The sequenced sample consisted of PBMCs or T cells enriched from blood (not recorded which). In nucleotides, the CDR3 is TGTGCCAGCAGCCTTTTGGGAGGGGCAGGGAGGAGAGGCTACACCTTC. The encoded protein is CASSLLGGAGRRGYTF.